Listed below are T cell receptor beta chains from one sample, sequenced in a study of Graves' ophthalmopathy and Graves' hyperthyroidism. MiXCR, run by TCRdb on the multiplex PCR reads, gives a single entry per CDR3 protein. Here the sample spans hundreds of thousands of distinct CDR3 sequences, roughly 20% being singletons. The sequenced sample was peripheral blood. The receptors come from a woman under 30 with stable Graves' hyperthyroidism. Some clones in this sample may be carry-over from other donors' samples. CDR3s include the opening cysteine and the closing phenylalanine or tryptophan.

V gene: TRBV4-1; CDR3 protein: CASSQGSQLGQETQYF
V gene: TRBV20-1; CDR3 protein: CSARAGTGTFLGTYEQYF
V gene: TRBV28; CDR3 protein: CASNWGTGKETQYF
V gene: TRBV29-1; CDR3 protein: CSPGQVNTEAFF
V gene: TRBV6-1; CDR3 protein: CASSGSRNTEAFF
V gene: TRBV30; CDR3 protein: CAWITYQETQYF
V gene: TRBV4-3; CDR3 protein: CASSQDIRETQYF
V gene: TRBV12-3/TRBV12-4; CDR3 protein: CASSYSLAQGLKAQHF
V gene: TRBV10-3; CDR3 protein: CAISEGQGNQPQHF
V gene: TRBV20-1; CDR3 protein: CSARDAPGGPYEQYF
V gene: TRBV11-1; CDR3 protein: CASSLRGQPSDTQYF
V gene: TRBV6-5; CDR3 protein: CASSSPDSGNTIYF
V gene: TRBV28; CDR3 protein: CASRTGEAGANVLTF
V gene: TRBV6-1; CDR3 protein: CASSEPTESYEQYF
V gene: TRBV7-9; CDR3 protein: CAGSGGVYEQYF
V gene: TRBV6-1; CDR3 protein: CASSPLAGTSYEQYF
V gene: TRBV2; CDR3 protein: CASSGSVDSSYGYTF
V gene: TRBV7-2; CDR3 protein: CASSRRGAGTSGTQETQYF